These T cell receptor beta chains were read from a single sample in a study of lymphopenia after photon versus proton radiotherapy. The data were produced by immunoSEQ multiplex PCR, yet TCRdb's version contains in-frame clones alone and is incomplete. The repertoire has 150,000 to 200,000 clones, about 85% of them found once; the top ten carry about 4.7%. The source material was peripheral blood, sampled from a patient treated with photon-based radiotherapy. The receptors derive from a man aged 50 to 59 with gastric cancer. The CDR3 runs from the conserved cysteine through the conserved F or W. The D gene is left open where the match is weak. Size is omitted from some rows. Given values are once, few, many or a class for expanded clones.

>NA|TRBV5-6|TRBJ2-7|NA|12
TGTGCCAGCAGCTTGGCCAGTAACGAGCAGTACTTC
CASSLASNEQYF
>NA|TRBV27|TRBJ2-7|NA|12
TGTGCCAGCAGTTCCCACGCTTCCGAGCAGTACTTC
CASSSHASEQYF
>TRBD2|TRBV7-6|TRBJ2-4|once|17
TGTGCCAGCAGCTTAGACGGTGGACTAGCGTCCAAAAACATTCAGTACTTC
CASSLDGGLASKNIQYF
>TRBD2|TRBV15|TRBJ2-3|NA|14
TGTGCCACCAGCCGGGACTACCCCACAGATACGCAGTATTTT
CATSRDYPTDTQYF
>TRBD1|TRBV29-1|TRBJ1-1|NA|17
TGCAGCGTTGAAGGGTCCCGGGACAGGGGGCCGAACACTGAAGCTTTCTTT
CSVEGSRDRGPNTEAFF
>NA|TRBV7-2|TRBJ2-4|NA|12
TGTGCCAGCAGCTCTGGGACTTACATTCAGTACTTC
CASSSGTYIQYF
>TRBD2|TRBV7-2|TRBJ2-7|NA|17
TGTGCCAGCATCCCCCAGCCGCTAGCGGTCGCGATGGGGCAGCAGTACTTC
CASIPQPLAVAMGQQYF
>TRBD1|TRBV5-1|TRBJ2-7|NA|14
TGCGCCAGCAGCTTTCGGACAGGGGGGTTCGAGCAGTACTTC
CASSFRTGGFEQYF
>TRBD2|TRBV7-6|TRBJ2-3|NA|16
TGTGCCAGCAGCTTATTGGGGGGGAGGGCTGTAAATACGCAGTATTTT
CASSLLGGRAVNTQYF
>NA|TRBV2|TRBJ1-2|NA|13
TGTGCCAGCAGTGAAGCTGCAGGGTCGGGCTACACCTTC
CASSEAAGSGYTF
>TRBD2|TRBV13|TRBJ2-3|NA|17
TGTGCCAGCAGCGCCAACCTAGGACTAGCCGTTGCAGATACGCAGTATTTT
CASSANLGLAVADTQYF
>NA|TRBV18|TRBJ1-4|NA|19
TGTGCCAGCTCACCACCTGGGACCGGAAAGCATGCAACTAATGAAAAACTGTTTTTT
CASSPPGTGKHATNEKLFF
>NA|TRBV2|TRBJ1-2|NA|13
TGTGCCAGCAGAGACGACAGTAACTATGGCTACACCTTC
CASRDDSNYGYTF